This T cell receptor (beta chain) was identified in a study of Tregs in tolerant kidney transplant recipients. Overall study results and limits: Nucleotide sequences could not be compared across some patients' samples due to primer changes.

The protocol was immunoSEQ multiplex PCR, while the TCRdb copy is restricted to in-frame clones and leaves out a portion. The sample yields roughly 30,000 clones, of which the top ten take up 13% to 15%. CDR3 length equals 17 residues. CDR1 is SGHTA, CDR2 FQGTGA, per germline. Trimming stripped 2 bases from V and 1 base from J, with 18 bases between. Unstimulated regulatory T cells (CD4+CD25+CD127-), CD4+CD25- non-regulatory cells, CD4 and CD8 cells were FACS-sorted from thawed PBMCs. On this clone: No antigen is known for it. The read is 3 residues too short to cover the CDR3 end, so that end is filled in from the germline J gene.

The chain combines TRBV7-3 with TRBJ2-7; D is ambiguous. This specimen consisted of CD8+ T cells from blood, obtained before the transplant. This receptor was obtained from a human donor who received a combined kidney and bone marrow transplant. Partial CDR3 DNA: TGTGCCAGCAGCTTAGTCCCCGTCAGCGCGGAATCCTACGAG. It codes for CASSLVPVSAESYE. Given in full, the CDR3 is CASSLVPVSAESYEQYF.